The 21 T cell receptor beta chains given below trace back to one sample, sequenced in a study of T cell repertoires in cytomegalovirus infection. TCRdb passed the reads through MiXCR, listing each CDR3 protein once. Seen here are 700,000 to 850,000 distinct CDR3 sequences, approximately 32% observed once, and the top ten hold about an eighth. The antigens of these receptors remain unknown. This specimen was cultured CD8+ T cells from PBMCs, taken from culture after CMV antigen stimulation. Receptors originate from a human donor in good health (CMV status not recorded). Some clones in this sample may be carry-over from other donors' samples.

In its sample, this clonotype was seen a few times. The chain carries TRBV4-1 and TRBJ1-5; 10 positions match TRBD1. CDR1 and CDR2 (germline): MGHRA, YSYEKL. This CDR3 has 14 amino acids. Unmatched junction bases numbered 3, after V lost 3 bases and J lost 7 bases. CDR3 nucleotide sequence: TGCGCCAGCAGCCAGGGGACAGGGGAACAGCCCCAGCATTTT. Encoded protein: CASSQGTGEQPQHF.

This chain joins TRBV7-3 and TRBJ1-6; the match to TRBD1 covers 7 bases. CDR1 and CDR2 (germline): SGHTA, FQGTGA. The CDR3 length is 15 residues. V shed 5 bases, J shed 6 bases, and the junction held 7 bases outside the gene matches. The CDR3 nucleotides are TGTGCCAGCAGCCCCTTCCCAGGGGGTAATTCACCCCTCCACTTT. Protein sequence: CASSPFPGGNSPLHF.

This clonotype was detected only once. The chain uses TRBV19 and TRBJ1-2, with D perhaps matching TRBD1 (5 bases). Trimming took off 3 bases at V and 6 bases at J, with 8 bases between the two ends. Germline lookup yields CDR1 LNHDA and CDR2 SQIVND (reference sequence). There are 12 residues in the CDR3. CDR3 nucleotide sequence: TGTGCCAGTAGTATTGGAGGGGATGGCTACACCTTC. It translates to CASSIGGDGYTF.

This clonotype came up a few times. Germline and junction disagree at one end, which may indicate a read error. The chain uses TRBV7-7 and TRBJ2-2; D possibly corresponds to TRBD1 (6 bases). Germline loops: CDR1 SSHAT, CDR2 FNYEAQ (reference sequence). The CDR3 spans 13 residues. The CDR3 loop is CASSPGDTGELFF. The CDR3 coding sequence is TGTGCTAGCAGCCCAGGGGACACCGGGGAGCTGTTTTTT.

Many counts were recorded for this clonotype. The rearrangement links TRBV7-2 to TRBJ2-2; 9 bases are shared with TRBD2. Germline V gene sequence: CDR1 SGHTA, CDR2 FQGNSA. The CDR3 length is 16 residues. V lost 3 bases to trimming and J lost 4 bases; unmatched junction nucleotides: 6. The CDR3 reads CASSFIAGDSTGELFF. The CDR3 DNA sequence: TGTGCCAGCAGCTTCATAGCGGGGGATTCCACCGGGGAGCTGTTTTTT.

The chain employs TRBV7-9 and TRBJ2-4; perhaps D is TRBD1 or TRBD2 (5 bases each). This CDR3 has 16 residues. Deletions cut 5 bases from V and 0 bases from J, with 14 bases between. Germline V gives CDR1 SEHNR, CDR2 FQNEAQ (reference sequence). The CDR3 sequence is CASSPRDGLAKNIQYF. The CDR3 nucleotides read TGTGCCAGCAGCCCCCGGGACGGTCTAGCCAAAAACATTCAGTACTTC.

The chain employs TRBV5-4 and TRBJ1-1, with a possible D match to TRBD1 (5 bases). The CDR3 loop spans 16 amino acids. The V gene lost 0 bases and the J gene lost 4 bases, with 16 bases spanning the gap. Germline loops: CDR1 SGHNT, CDR2 YYREEE (reference sequence). The CDR3 loop is CASSLVIGEIGTEAFF. The CDR3 bases are TGTGCCAGCAGCTTGGTCATAGGGGAGATCGGCACTGAAGCTTTCTTT.

V is TRBV6-5 and J is TRBJ1-4; TRBD1 aligns across 8 bases. This CDR3 comprises 14 residues. Per the germline V gene, CDR1 is MNHEY and CDR2 is SVGAGI. The V and J ends lost 5 bases and 6 bases, in that order; junction bases with no gene match: 5. The DNA of the CDR3 is TGTGCCAGCAGTATCGGACAGGGTGATGAAAAACTGTTTTTT. Protein product: CASSIGQGDEKLFF.

This sequence joins TRBV5-1 and TRBJ2-7; no firm D call. The CDR3 has 13 amino acids. Germline V CDR1 and CDR2: SGHRS, YFSETQ. The V gene lost 1 base and the J gene lost 5 bases, with 10 bases spanning the gap. The chain's CDR3 is CASSLSQRNEQYF. CDR3 sequence (DNA): TGCGCCAGCAGCTTGAGCCAGAGGAACGAGCAGTACTTC.

This chain uses TRBV7-9 with TRBJ1-4; D is ambiguous. The germline V gene encodes CDR1 SEHNR and CDR2 FQNEAQ (reference sequence). This CDR3 spans 17 amino acids. Trimming stripped 5 bases from V and 0 bases from J, with 16 bases between. The CDR3 DNA follows: TGTGCCAGCAGCCAAAGCGGACCGAAAGCAACTAATGAAAAACTGTTTTTT. Translated: CASSQSGPKATNEKLFF.

The V gene is TRBV28, the J gene TRBJ2-7, with D possibly TRBD1 on 6 matching bases. The CDR3 contains 18 residues. Trimming stripped 4 bases from V and 1 base from J, with 23 bases between. Per the germline V gene, CDR1 is MDHEN and CDR2 is SYDVKM. The CDR3 DNA sequence: TGTGCCAGCAGTTCCAGCCTCCCGGACAGATGGGGATCCTACGAGCAGTACGTC. Amino acids: CASSSSLPDRWGSYEQYV.

As concerns this clonotype: A much bigger clone sits one base away, suggesting this may be a read error. V gene TRBV7-8 combines with J gene TRBJ2-5; 11 nucleotides align to TRBD1. The CDR3 length is 14 residues. CDR1 SGHVS and CDR2 FQNEAQ come from the germline V gene. The CDR3 bases are TGTGTCAGCAGAAGGACAGGGGGCCAGGAGACCCAGTACTTC. Translation gives CVSRRTGGQETQYF.

CDR3 bases: TGTGCCACCGGGCCTAGGTTAAACCCCGGGACAGGGGTTTCTGGGGCCAACGTCCTGACTTTC. Protein sequence: CATGPRLNPGTGVSGANVLTF. The rearrangement links TRBV24-1 to TRBJ2-6; TRBD1 matches 10 bases. Germline V CDR1 and CDR2: KGHDR, SFDVKD. V lost 9 bases and J lost 1; bases outside the gene matches: 20. The CDR3 is made up of 21 amino acids.

The chain links TRBV12-3 or TRBV12-4 to TRBJ2-7; D unclear. V lost 5 bases and J lost 5, with 13 bases in between. This CDR3 spans 13 amino acids. The CDR3 is CASSPTPAHEQYV. CDR3 nucleotides: TGTGCCAGCAGTCCGACCCCAGCCCACGAGCAGTACGTC.

The rearrangement joins TRBV20-1 to TRBJ2-3, with D tentatively TRBD1 (6 bases). There are 15 residues in the CDR3. V was clipped by 2 bases and J by 2 bases, with 14 bases between them. CDR1 and CDR2 from the germline V gene are DFQATT and SNEGSKA (reference sequence). Here the CDR3 reads CSARFPDSPTDTQYF. The CDR3 DNA follows: TGCAGTGCTAGATTCCCGGACAGCCCCACAGATACGCAGTATTTT.

A remark on this clonotype: Given a much more abundant clone one base away, this may be a read error. The chain carries TRBV7-6 and TRBJ2-2, with D unclear. Trimming stripped 0 bases from V and 4 bases from J, with 6 bases between. This CDR3 contains 14 residues. Germline lookup yields CDR1 SGHVS and CDR2 FNYEAQ. Here the CDR3 DNA reads TGTGCCAGCAGCTTAGCCCCCGTCACCGGGGAGCTGTTTTTT. Its protein product is CASSLAPVTGELFF.

In this sample, this clonotype turned up a few times. V gene TRBV11-1 combines with J gene TRBJ1-1; unclear D gene. Deletions cut 0 bases from V and 3 bases from J, with 11 bases between. Germline values: CDR1 SGHAT, CDR2 FQDESV (reference sequence). The CDR3 totals 15 residues. The CDR3 bases are TGTGCCAGCAGCTTAGCCCGGTCCTCGTACACTGAAGCTTTCTTT. As protein: CASSLARSSYTEAFF.

V gene TRBV4-2 combines with J gene TRBJ2-1; 8 nucleotides match TRBD2. V trimming: 3 bases; J trimming: 5 bases; junction bases outside the gene matches: 6. Per germline, CDR1 LGHNA and CDR2 YNFKEQ. This CDR3 spans 15 amino acids. The CDR3 protein is CASSHRQGLDNEQFF. CDR3 coding DNA: TGTGCCAGCAGCCACCGTCAGGGACTAGACAATGAGCAGTTCTTC.

The chain has TRBV14 and TRBJ1-1; D ambiguous. From germline, CDR1 is SGHDN and CDR2 FVKESK. V shed 4 bases and J shed 4 bases, with 13 bases lying between them. This CDR3 has 14 residues. The CDR3 loop is CASSRRAWGTEAFF. The CDR3 DNA reads as TGTGCCAGCAGCCGACGGGCCTGGGGCACTGAAGCTTTCTTT. Using reference TRBV14 and TRBJ1-1 for the parts outside the CDR3, the full variable domain is EAGVTQFPSHSVIEKGQTVTLRCDPISGHDNLYWYRRVMGKEIKFLLHFVKESKQDESGMPNNRFLAERTGGTYSTLKVQPAELEDSGVYFCASSRRAWGTEAFFGQGTRLTVV.

This clonotype occurred many times. The chain links TRBV7-2 to TRBJ1-3; D call uncertain. The CDR3 is 15 residues long. CDR1 SGHTA and CDR2 FQGNSA come from the germline V gene. V lost 0 bases, J lost 8 bases, and 14 bases lay in between. In DNA form, the CDR3 reads TGTGCCAGCAGCTTAGCCGTTCCGGCTGGGGACACCATATATTTT. Protein: CASSLAVPAGDTIYF. The variable domain in full, completed from reference TRBV7-2 and TRBJ1-3, reads GAGVSQSPSNKVTEKGKDVELRCDPISGHTALYWYRQSLGQGLEFLIYFQGNSAPDKSGLPSDRFSAERTGGSVSTLTIQRTQQEDSAVYLCASSLAVPAGDTIYFGEGSWLTVV.

This clonotype was seen more than once but under ten times. The chain joins TRBV7-8 to TRBJ1-1; 9 nucleotides align to TRBD1. The CDR3 is made up of 17 amino acids. The V gene end was trimmed by 8 bases and the J gene end by 4 bases; junction bases not matched to a gene: 17. The germline gives CDR1 SGHVS, CDR2 FQNEAQ. In DNA, the CDR3 is TGTGCCAGCCAGTTGGTCCGGGACAGGGTCCCGGGCACTGAAGCTTTCTTT. As protein: CASQLVRDRVPGTEAFF.